The rows below give T cell receptor beta chains drawn from one sample of a study of blood T cell repertoires in COVID-19. Method: immunoSEQ multiplex PCR; TCRdb's copy keeps in-frame clones and lacks some. The data show some 150,000 clones, with 88% seen just once and about 1.2% held by the top ten. Sequenced material: PBMCs or T cells enriched from blood (not recorded which). The receptors stem from a woman younger than 45 with acute COVID-19. Each CDR3 is given with its conserved first and last residue. Each record gives: J gene, V gene, clone size, D gene, CDR3 protein, CDR3 DNA. D genes are given only for firm matches. Not every row has a clone size; where given, it reads once, few, many or a size class.

J gene: TRBJ2-7
V gene: TRBV6-5
clone size: few
D gene: TRBD1
CDR3 protein: CASNSRRGFAYEQYF
CDR3 DNA: TGTGCCAGCAATAGTCGCAGGGGGTTTGCCTACGAGCAGTACTTC

J gene: TRBJ2-3
V gene: TRBV27
clone size: NA
D gene: NA
CDR3 protein: CASSPTEGITDTQYF
CDR3 DNA: TGTGCCAGCAGTCCAACAGAGGGTATCACAGATACGCAGTATTTT

J gene: TRBJ1-4
V gene: TRBV7-9
clone size: NA
D gene: TRBD1
CDR3 protein: CASSLISRDREKLFF
CDR3 DNA: TGTGCCAGCAGCTTGATTTCCCGGGACAGGGAAAAACTGTTTTTT

J gene: TRBJ2-5
V gene: TRBV2
clone size: NA
D gene: NA
CDR3 protein: CASVTVQQETQYF
CDR3 DNA: TGTGCCAGCGTGACAGTTCAGCAAGAGACCCAGTACTTC

J gene: TRBJ1-3
V gene: TRBV15
clone size: NA
D gene: NA
CDR3 protein: CATSREGGIPPDSGNTIYF
CDR3 DNA: TGTGCCACCAGCAGAGAGGGAGGGATACCCCCGGACTCTGGAAACACCATATATTTT

J gene: TRBJ2-2
V gene: TRBV4-3
clone size: NA
D gene: NA
CDR3 protein: CASSQLVLYTGELFF
CDR3 DNA: TGCGCCAGCAGCCAACTTGTCTTGTACACCGGGGAGCTGTTTTTT

J gene: TRBJ2-3
V gene: TRBV2
clone size: NA
D gene: TRBD1
CDR3 protein: CASPRDRGTDTQYF
CDR3 DNA: TGTGCCAGCCCCCGGGACAGGGGCACAGATACGCAGTATTTT

J gene: TRBJ2-1
V gene: TRBV7-2
clone size: NA
D gene: NA
CDR3 protein: CASSPRLVYNEQFF
CDR3 DNA: TGTGCCAGCAGCCCCCGACTAGTTTATAATGAGCAGTTCTTC

J gene: TRBJ1-1
V gene: TRBV5-6
clone size: once
D gene: TRBD1
CDR3 protein: CASSQTGAEAFF
CDR3 DNA: TGTGCCAGCAGCCAGACAGGGGCTGAAGCTTTCTTT

J gene: TRBJ1-2
V gene: TRBV20-1
clone size: NA
D gene: NA
CDR3 protein: CSAGGTHYTF
CDR3 DNA: TGCAGTGCTGGAGGGACACACTACACCTTC

J gene: TRBJ1-2
V gene: TRBV9
clone size: NA
D gene: NA
CDR3 protein: CASSVARNYGYTF
CDR3 DNA: TGTGCCAGCAGCGTAGCCAGGAATTATGGCTACACCTTC

J gene: TRBJ2-1
V gene: TRBV20-1
clone size: few
D gene: TRBD2
CDR3 protein: CSASRTSGNEQFF
CDR3 DNA: TGCAGTGCTAGTAGGACTAGCGGGAATGAGCAGTTCTTC

J gene: TRBJ2-5
V gene: TRBV11-2
clone size: NA
D gene: TRBD2
CDR3 protein: CASSSGLAGVQETQYF
CDR3 DNA: TGTGCCAGCAGTTCTGGACTAGCGGGTGTCCAAGAGACCCAGTACTTC

J gene: TRBJ2-5
V gene: TRBV11-2
clone size: NA
D gene: TRBD2
CDR3 protein: CASSLAGTSTYQETQYF
CDR3 DNA: TGTGCCAGCAGCTTAGCGGGGACTAGCACATACCAAGAGACCCAGTACTTC

J gene: TRBJ2-3
V gene: TRBV3-1/TRBV3-2
clone size: NA
D gene: NA
CDR3 protein: CASSQVFLTSTDTQYF
CDR3 DNA: TGTGCCAGCAGCCAAGTCTTCTTAACTAGCACAGATACGCAGTATTTT

J gene: TRBJ1-2
V gene: TRBV28
clone size: few
D gene: TRBD1
CDR3 protein: CASSAGGPRGYTF
CDR3 DNA: TGTGCCAGTTCCGCAGGGGGCCCTAGAGGCTACACCTTC

J gene: TRBJ2-7
V gene: TRBV6-2/TRBV6-3
clone size: NA
D gene: TRBD2
CDR3 protein: CASSYQRLAGGHYEQYF
CDR3 DNA: TGTGCCAGCAGTTACCAACGACTAGCGGGAGGTCACTACGAGCAGTACTTC

J gene: TRBJ2-6
V gene: TRBV27
clone size: NA
D gene: TRBD1
CDR3 protein: CASTSGQGVSGANVLTF
CDR3 DNA: TGTGCCAGCACCTCGGGACAGGGAGTATCCGGGGCCAACGTCCTGACTTTC

J gene: TRBJ1-2
V gene: TRBV28
clone size: NA
D gene: TRBD1
CDR3 protein: CASSSFDRERSGYTF
CDR3 DNA: TGTGCCAGCAGTTCATTCGACAGGGAGCGTTCTGGCTACACCTTC

J gene: TRBJ1-3
V gene: TRBV19
clone size: NA
D gene: NA
CDR3 protein: CASSTRRTAGNTIYF
CDR3 DNA: TGTGCCAGTAGTACCAGACGGACAGCTGGAAACACCATATATTTT

J gene: TRBJ2-3
V gene: TRBV6-4
clone size: NA
D gene: TRBD2
CDR3 protein: CASSRVAGDTDTQYF
CDR3 DNA: TGTGCCAGCAGTAGAGTAGCGGGAGACACAGATACGCAGTATTTT

J gene: TRBJ1-2
V gene: TRBV7-2
clone size: NA
D gene: NA
CDR3 protein: CASSLPQDFYGYTF
CDR3 DNA: TGTGCCAGCAGCTTACCTCAGGACTTCTATGGCTACACCTTC

J gene: TRBJ2-1
V gene: TRBV5-6
clone size: NA
D gene: NA
CDR3 protein: CASSLDLQGKQFF
CDR3 DNA: TGTGCCAGCAGCTTGGATTTACAGGGAAAGCAGTTCTTC

J gene: TRBJ2-5
V gene: TRBV10-1
clone size: NA
D gene: NA
CDR3 protein: CASTLTETQYF
CDR3 DNA: TGCGCCAGCACCCTAACAGAGACCCAGTACTTC

J gene: TRBJ2-1
V gene: TRBV9
clone size: NA
D gene: NA
CDR3 protein: CASSALGQGRNEQFF
CDR3 DNA: TGTGCCAGCAGCGCCCTGGGACAAGGGCGCAATGAGCAGTTCTTC

J gene: TRBJ2-7
V gene: TRBV24-1
clone size: once
D gene: NA
CDR3 protein: CATSDPAGYEQYF
CDR3 DNA: TGTGCCACCAGTGATCCGGCAGGGTACGAGCAGTACTTC

J gene: TRBJ2-3
V gene: TRBV21-1
clone size: once
D gene: NA
CDR3 protein: CASSKAWLAGLECTQYF
CDR3 DNA: TGTGCCAGCAGCAAAGCGTGGCTAGCGGGGTTGGAATGTACGCAGTATTTT

J gene: TRBJ1-5
V gene: TRBV5-1
clone size: NA
D gene: TRBD1
CDR3 protein: CASSLGTGDYSNQPQHF
CDR3 DNA: TGCGCCAGCAGCTTGGGGACAGGGGATTATAGCAATCAGCCCCAGCATTTT

J gene: TRBJ1-5
V gene: TRBV30
clone size: NA
D gene: NA
CDR3 protein: CAWSAAGKGNQPQHF
CDR3 DNA: TGTGCCTGGAGTGCAGCGGGGAAGGGCAATCAGCCCCAGCATTTT

J gene: TRBJ1-2
V gene: TRBV18
clone size: few
D gene: NA
CDR3 protein: CASSPQGNYGYTF
CDR3 DNA: TGTGCCAGCTCACCACAGGGGAACTATGGCTACACCTTC

J gene: TRBJ1-2
V gene: TRBV18
clone size: NA
D gene: NA
CDR3 protein: CASSPPGEGMSGYTF
CDR3 DNA: TGTGCCAGCTCACCGCCTGGGGAGGGCATGAGTGGCTACACCTTC

J gene: TRBJ2-5
V gene: TRBV11-3
clone size: NA
D gene: NA
CDR3 protein: CASSLGGAQETQYF
CDR3 DNA: TGTGCCAGCAGCTTGGGCGGGGCCCAAGAGACCCAGTACTTC

J gene: TRBJ2-7
V gene: TRBV19
clone size: NA
D gene: NA
CDR3 protein: CASSSQSRYEQYF
CDR3 DNA: TGTGCCAGTAGTTCCCAGTCCCGATACGAGCAGTACTTC

J gene: TRBJ1-2
V gene: TRBV11-2
clone size: NA
D gene: NA
CDR3 protein: CASSNTGNYGYTF
CDR3 DNA: TGTGCCAGCAGCAACACAGGGAACTATGGCTACACCTTC

J gene: TRBJ2-3
V gene: TRBV18
clone size: NA
D gene: NA
CDR3 protein: CASSPMGGTSTDTQYF
CDR3 DNA: TGTGCCAGCTCACCGATGGGGGGTACTAGCACAGATACGCAGTATTTT

J gene: TRBJ1-2
V gene: TRBV7-9
clone size: NA
D gene: TRBD1
CDR3 protein: CASSLVSVQGAVYHYGYTF
CDR3 DNA: TGTGCCAGCAGCTTAGTCTCGGTACAGGGGGCGGTCTACCACTATGGCTACACCTTC

J gene: TRBJ2-5
V gene: TRBV12-3/TRBV12-4
clone size: NA
D gene: NA
CDR3 protein: CASTLNQKETQYF
CDR3 DNA: TGTGCCAGCACCCTCAACCAGAAAGAGACCCAGTACTTC

J gene: TRBJ1-1
V gene: TRBV19
clone size: NA
D gene: NA
CDR3 protein: CASNNRVSNTEAFF
CDR3 DNA: TGTGCCAGTAACAACCGGGTTTCGAACACTGAAGCTTTCTTT

J gene: TRBJ1-6
V gene: TRBV28
clone size: NA
D gene: TRBD1
CDR3 protein: CASIPRPQGDSPLHF
CDR3 DNA: TGTGCCAGCATCCCCCGGCCACAGGGGGATTCACCCCTCCACTTT

J gene: TRBJ2-7
V gene: TRBV13
clone size: NA
D gene: NA
CDR3 protein: CASSLVQASYEQYF
CDR3 DNA: TGTGCCAGCAGCTTAGTTCAGGCTTCTTACGAGCAGTACTTC

J gene: TRBJ2-3
V gene: TRBV5-1
clone size: NA
D gene: TRBD2
CDR3 protein: CASSPGTTGTDTQYF
CDR3 DNA: TGCGCCAGCAGCCCCGGGACTACAGGCACAGATACGCAGTATTTT

J gene: TRBJ2-5
V gene: TRBV5-4
clone size: NA
D gene: TRBD2
CDR3 protein: CASTLTGRETETQYF
CDR3 DNA: TGTGCCAGCACCCTGACGGGGCGGGAGACAGAGACCCAGTACTTC

J gene: TRBJ2-2
V gene: TRBV6-2/TRBV6-3
clone size: NA
D gene: TRBD2
CDR3 protein: CASSYSPHRLAESTGELFF
CDR3 DNA: TGTGCCAGCAGTTACTCGCCCCACCGACTAGCGGAAAGCACCGGGGAGCTGTTTTTT

J gene: TRBJ1-5
V gene: TRBV5-5
clone size: NA
D gene: TRBD1
CDR3 protein: CASSLDVTGVVNQPQHF
CDR3 DNA: TGTGCCAGCAGCTTGGACGTGACAGGGGTCGTAAATCAGCCCCAGCATTTT

J gene: TRBJ2-5
V gene: TRBV2
clone size: NA
D gene: TRBD2
CDR3 protein: CASEREPPETQYF
CDR3 DNA: TGTGCCAGCGAGCGGGAGCCCCCAGAGACCCAGTACTTC

J gene: TRBJ1-4
V gene: TRBV4-3
clone size: NA
D gene: NA
CDR3 protein: CASSSSILNLANEKLFF
CDR3 DNA: TGCGCCAGCAGCTCCTCGATCCTGAACCTAGCAAATGAAAAACTGTTTTTT

J gene: TRBJ1-1
V gene: TRBV28
clone size: NA
D gene: NA
CDR3 protein: CASQGLSTEAFF
CDR3 DNA: TGTGCCAGCCAGGGACTAAGCACTGAAGCTTTCTTT

J gene: TRBJ2-1
V gene: TRBV27
clone size: NA
D gene: NA
CDR3 protein: CASSHQQATWNEQFF
CDR3 DNA: TGTGCCAGCAGTCATCAGCAGGCCACGTGGAATGAGCAGTTCTTC

J gene: TRBJ1-3
V gene: TRBV7-9
clone size: NA
D gene: NA
CDR3 protein: CASRATDKTGPLAGNTIYF
CDR3 DNA: TGTGCCAGCAGAGCCACCGATAAAACAGGGCCTTTAGCTGGAAACACCATATATTTT

J gene: TRBJ1-5
V gene: TRBV15
clone size: once
D gene: TRBD1
CDR3 protein: CATSSPGTGISNQPQHF
CDR3 DNA: TGTGCCACCAGCAGCCCCGGGACAGGGATAAGCAATCAGCCCCAGCATTTT

J gene: TRBJ2-7
V gene: TRBV5-1
clone size: NA
D gene: NA
CDR3 protein: CASFQDNSYEQYF
CDR3 DNA: TGCGCCAGCTTTCAGGACAACTCCTACGAGCAGTACTTC

J gene: TRBJ1-4
V gene: TRBV11-2
clone size: NA
D gene: NA
CDR3 protein: CASTHGGGQTVGKLFF
CDR3 DNA: TGTGCCAGCACCCACGGTGGTGGACAGACAGTGGGAAAACTGTTTTTT

J gene: TRBJ2-7
V gene: TRBV6-1
clone size: NA
D gene: NA
CDR3 protein: CASSEGSSSYEQYF
CDR3 DNA: TGTGCCAGCAGTGAAGGGTCGAGCTCCTACGAGCAGTACTTC

J gene: TRBJ2-7
V gene: TRBV11-1
clone size: NA
D gene: TRBD1
CDR3 protein: CASSLRGQGMREQYF
CDR3 DNA: TGTGCCAGCAGCTTAAGGGGACAGGGGATGCGCGAGCAGTACTTC

J gene: TRBJ2-7
V gene: TRBV27
clone size: NA
D gene: NA
CDR3 protein: CASSFVGGVNEQYF
CDR3 DNA: TGTGCCAGCAGTTTCGTAGGGGGTGTAAACGAGCAGTACTTC

J gene: TRBJ2-1
V gene: TRBV6-2/TRBV6-3
clone size: NA
D gene: TRBD2
CDR3 protein: CASSYSNTSGYEQFF
CDR3 DNA: TGTGCCAGCAGTTACTCGAACACTAGCGGATATGAGCAGTTCTTC

J gene: TRBJ2-1
V gene: TRBV27
clone size: NA
D gene: NA
CDR3 protein: CATHGYNEQFF
CDR3 DNA: TGTGCCACTCACGGTTACAATGAGCAGTTCTTC

J gene: TRBJ1-2
V gene: TRBV27
clone size: NA
D gene: NA
CDR3 protein: CASAALHIPDYGYTF
CDR3 DNA: TGTGCCAGCGCGGCCCTACACATCCCTGACTATGGCTACACCTTC

J gene: TRBJ1-2
V gene: TRBV6-5
clone size: NA
D gene: NA
CDR3 protein: CASRNMRTADYGYTF
CDR3 DNA: TGTGCCAGCAGGAACATGAGGACAGCAGACTATGGCTACACCTTC

J gene: TRBJ2-7
V gene: TRBV7-3
clone size: NA
D gene: NA
CDR3 protein: CASSVTDEQYF
CDR3 DNA: TGTGCCAGCTCAGTGACTGACGAGCAGTACTTC